One and the same sample provided the 7 T cell receptor beta chains below, sequenced in a study of cytomegalovirus exposure and HLA in healthy donors. Data came from immunoSEQ multiplex PCR; TCRdb stores just in-frame clones and leaves some out. Here the sample spans roughly 58,000 clones, over 75% being singletons. Source material: PBMCs. These receptors all stem from a man aged 18 to 30 in good health and CMV-seronegative.

The rearrangement joins TRBV27 to TRBJ2-1, with TRBD2 matching 7 bases. Germline V gene sequence: CDR1 MNHEY, CDR2 SMNVEV (reference sequence). With 4 bases clipped from V and 6 bases from J, the junction kept 9 bases outside the gene matches. This CDR3 has 15 residues. CDR3 protein: CASSWVGLAANEQFF. CDR3 sequence (DNA): TGTGCCAGCAGTTGGGTCGGTCTAGCGGCCAATGAGCAGTTCTTC.

As DNA, the CDR3 is TGCGCCAGCAGCCCGGAATGGGGGCTGGGCTACACCTTC. Translation: CASSPEWGLGYTF. The chain links TRBV5-1 to TRBJ1-2, with a weak D call TRBD1 (6 bases). There are 13 residues in the CDR3. Trimming shortened V by 4 bases and J by 8 bases, and 15 bases separated the two germline ends. Looked up from germline, CDR1 is SGHRS and CDR2 is YFSETQ. Using reference TRBV5-1 and TRBJ1-2 for the parts outside the CDR3, the full variable domain is KAGVTQTPRYLIKTRGQQVTLSCSPISGHRSVSWYQQTPGQGLQFLFEYFSETQRNKGNFPGRFSGRQFSNSRSEMNVSTLELGDSALYLCASSPEWGLGYTFGSGTRLTVV.

This clone was seen a few times. The genes are TRBV7-6 and TRBJ2-5; D remains unclear. Germline CDR1 is SGHVS and CDR2 is FNYEAQ. The ends were cut back, 5 bases at V and 3 bases at J, with 10 bases in the middle. This CDR3 is 13 amino acids long. The CDR3 bases are TGTGCCAGCAGCCCACGAGGAGAAGAGACCCAGTACTTC. Encoded protein: CASSPRGEETQYF.

The rearrangement uses TRBV7-9 and TRBJ1-4; 9 bases agree with TRBD1. This CDR3 comprises 15 residues. CDR1 is SEHNR and CDR2 is FQNEAQ in the germline V gene (reference sequence). V lost 4 bases, J lost 5 bases, and 5 bases stayed unmatched. The CDR3, as DNA: TGTGCCAGCAGCTGGTCGACAGGGGGAAATGAAAAACTGTTTTTT. Translating it yields CASSWSTGGNEKLFF.

The chain is built from TRBV15 and TRBJ1-4, with a possible D match to TRBD1 (5 bases). CDR3 size: 16 residues. With 0 bases removed from V and 0 bases from J, the gap between germline ends came to 8 bases. The V gene's germline CDR1 is LNHNV and CDR2 YYDKDF (reference sequence). The CDR3 region is CATSRDGAATNEKLFF. CDR3 DNA: TGTGCCACCAGCAGAGATGGGGCCGCAACTAATGAAAAACTGTTTTTT.

The rearrangement joins TRBV15 to TRBJ2-7; TRBD1 aligns across 7 bases. The CDR3 contains 14 residues. Trimming removed 0 bases from V and 4 bases from J; junction bases left unmatched: 3. Germline V gene lookup returns CDR1 LNHNV and CDR2 YYDKDF (reference sequence). The CDR3 reads CATSRDGRGYEQYF. CDR3 nucleotide sequence: TGTGCCACCAGCAGAGACGGCAGGGGGTACGAGCAGTACTTC. The entire variable domain, with the rest obtained from reference TRBV15 and TRBJ2-7, is as follows: DAMVIQNPRYQVTQFGKPVTLSCSQTLNHNVMYWYQQKSSQAPKLLFHYYDKDFNNEADTPDNFQSRRPNTSFCFLDIRSPGLGDTAMYLCATSRDGRGYEQYFGPGTRLTVT.

CDR3 residues: CASSPPRQVVRPQHF. Here the CDR3 DNA reads TGTGCCAGCAGTCCGCCCCGACAGGTCGTACGGCCCCAGCATTTT. The chain joins TRBV6-1 to TRBJ1-5; perhaps TRBD1 as D (6 bases). Germline values: CDR1 MNHNS, CDR2 SASEGT. The length of the CDR3 is 15 residues. V lost 5 bases and J lost 9, with 20 bases in between.